This TCR beta chain was captured by sequencing in a study of cytomegalovirus exposure and HLA in healthy donors (dated 2017 in TCRdb). At the level of the whole study: According to an earlier analysis of 587 of the donors, about 190 million T cells yielded approximately 120 million unique TCR beta sequences and around 300 Gb of sequence data. An earlier analysis of 587 of the donors used high-throughput TCR beta sequencing to judge whether each TCR beta V gene segment behaved as functional or pseudogenic. Genome-wide SNP genotypes for about three fifths of the 666 donors were used in a later genetic analysis, which treated that subset as a discovery cohort. Donor age, sex, ethnicity and CMV serostatus were compiled alongside the repertoire data. Of the 398 genotyped donors, 65% to 90% fell in the genetic ancestry cluster associated with self-reported Caucasian donors. Roughly 5 DR-DQ haplotypes were handled as single units for association and clustering because linkage in the cohort was strong. Typing coverage differed by locus: A, B, C, DRB1 and DQB1 were typed in roughly 620-640 donors, DQA1 in approximately 520, DPA1 in approximately 610, and DPB1 in 400 to 480. On average, approximately 250,000 unique TCR beta nucleotide sequences were sequenced per donor among some 420 genotyped donors of the cohort, with roughly 19% of those sequences being non-productive. A separate validation cohort of roughly 130 different subjects was used in addition to the roughly 640-subject first cohort. High-throughput TCR immunosequencing, statistical association of individual TCRs with disease status, and machine learning were combined to predict cytomegalovirus infection status. Class I and class II HLA loci were covered by the typing at four-digit resolution. A later analysis re-analyzed previously published TCR beta repertoires from roughly 600 donors and added high-resolution HLA genotyping to study TCR occurrence patterns. The study aimed to test whether signatures of past pathogen exposure could be identified by cataloging public T cell receptors. Rather than drawing on any new phenotypic data, the later analysis identified candidate immune exposures from TCR beta sequences and the way those sequences occurred across donors. The study profiled the T cell repertoires of under 700 subjects by immunosequencing and related them to cytomegalovirus serostatus. An early release covering roughly 640 HLA-typed donors comprised around 300 gigabases of sequencing data and 65 million to 100 million unique TCR sequences. All discovery cohort repertoires had been generated using a single sequencing platform. Here is what the overall study found, with its caveats: According to the authors, the approach could potentially be generalized to other disease states and immunological phenotypes. Most TCR sequences were observed very rarely across donors, whereas some public TCRs were present in many individuals. The classifier was reported to diagnose cytomegalovirus status with high specificity and sensitivity in both the original and validation cohorts. Because counts were too low, roughly 18 rarely observed V segments, including chromosome 9 orphons, were left out of the earlier analysis of 500 to 650 of the donors. Sequencing depth was assumed to be roughly uniform across donors in the presence/absence analyses, though that assumption may not hold. A few of the identified cytomegalovirus-associated TCR beta chains were confirmed in vitro to be specific for cytomegalovirus antigens. Correlated functional status among segregating V segments might be attributable to linkage disequilibrium, but an unknown experimental factor could not be ruled out. In a later analysis, several top co-occurrence clusters were reported to appear linked to parvovirus B19, influenza, CMV and Epstein-Barr virus. Some IMGT-functional V segments, including TRBV6-2 and TRBV6-3, could not be distinguished by the 87-base-pair reads and were therefore excluded. Only TCR beta chains were sequenced in this cohort, and the absence of alpha or paired-chain data limited detectable features. In a later analysis, HLA-associated TCR beta chains showed more clonal expansion and lower generation probabilities than non-associated chains that were equally common. Most CMV-associated TCR beta chains appeared to be HLA-restricted in a later analysis, and the HLA associations seemed to be driven largely by CMV exposure. In the study, about 150 TCR beta chains were listed as associated with cytomegalovirus. In a later analysis, around 17,000 TCR beta sequences were associated with specific HLA alleles at a false discovery rate of 0.05. A further reported finding was that TCR beta sequences accurately predicted the HLA-A and HLA-B alleles for most subjects in the first cohort. A later genetic analysis associated a missense DCLRE1C variant with V-gene and J-gene trimming of TCR beta chains, and an independent cohort replicated the association. Assigning TCR associations to individual alleles was difficult when HLA alleles, especially DR and DQ, strongly co-occurred. A cluster of highly shared sequence variants was judged likely to be a technical artifact of the sequencing pipeline. In a later genetic analysis, fewer N-insertions in productive TCRs were reported among donors in an Asian-associated ancestry cluster than the approximately 670-donor mean. A later analysis found that TCR association rates varied across HLA loci, with DRB1 alleles showing the most associated TCRs and HLA-C alleles the fewest. In an earlier analysis of fewer than 700 of the donors, most TCR beta V segments appeared in productive rearrangements about 87% or about 30% of the time, broadly matching IMGT annotations. Because some donors lacked HLA typing at each locus, the association tests relied only on the typed subset. The only immune exposure information available for the cohort was CMV serostatus.

As regards this clone: Its antigen remains unidentified. The input lacks base qualities; no much larger clone sits a single base away.

The cohort was made up of 666 healthy bone marrow donors. All cohort members were sampled while nominally healthy, although unrecorded immune exposures were likely present. The donor was CMV seronegative and belonged to the group of 352 seronegative cohort members. Every donor gave a peripheral blood sample, and the peripheral blood mononuclear cells from that sample were used for TCR beta sequencing. The Qiagen DNeasy Blood Extraction Kit was used to extract genomic DNA from the blood cell samples. The germline V gene sets CDR1 to MRHNA and CDR2 to SNTAGT. V trim: 3 bases; J trim: 3 bases; unmatched bases: 13. The CDR3 measures 17 amino acids from cysteine to phenylalanine. Of all the DNA, just the CDR3 is kept, 51 bases in frame from base 1. Preparation of the library involved the immunoSEQ multiplex PCR assay. A mixture of 60 forward primers for TCR Vbeta segments and 13 reverse primers for TCR Jbeta segments was used in the multiplex PCR. The CDR3 region of rearranged TCR beta genes was amplified from genomic DNA by a multiplex PCR assay. Amplified TCR beta libraries were sequenced as 87-base-pair reads on the Illumina HiSeq System. The source study handled its data this way. A later analysis tallied approximately 87 million unique TCR beta chains across the 700 or so repertoires, and about 12 million of those chains were shared by two or more donors. A nearest-neighbor algorithm error-corrected the raw reads and collapsed the reads into unique sequences, merging closely related sequences to remove PCR and sequencing errors. To assign V, D and J gene segments, CDR3 sequences were aligned to IMGT reference sequences. For a sequence to be retained, at least a six-nucleotide match to both a V gene segment and a J gene segment was required. Rearrangements were classified as productive when the CDR3 lacked stop codons and remained in frame with V and J, and all other rearrangements were classified as non-productive. CDR3 was defined according to IMGT convention as the region running from the second conserved V-encoded cysteine to the conserved J-encoded phenylalanine. In an earlier analysis of around 540 of the donors, sequences lacking an unambiguous match to a single V gene segment were excluded. In an earlier analysis of approximately 610 of the donors, V segments were called functional above 56.7% productive rearrangements and were called segregating when the between-donor standard deviation exceeded 5%. A statistical classification framework was built for diagnosing cytomegalovirus status from the catalog of TCR beta chain sequences. In a later analysis, V and J genes were assigned by comparing TCR nucleotide sequences against IMGT/GENE-DB human TR gene sequences. Using the TCRdist pipeline, a later analysis assigned CDR3 sequences along with most-parsimonious VDJ recombination scenarios. In a later analysis, every TCR beta chain was defined by the combination of its CDR3 amino acid sequence and its V-gene family, and reads without a unique V-gene family were dropped. To address suspected cross-contamination and a sequencing artifact, a later analysis removed a few hundred highly shared, low-generation-probability nucleotide sequences. In a later analysis, a clonal expansion index for each public chain was calculated from normalized within-repertoire ranks of inferred template counts. In a later analysis, generation probabilities were computed using a VDJ recombination model fitted to out-of-frame rearrangements, and the results were checked against IGoR. Hypergeometric tests were used in a later analysis to score TCR-TCR, TCR-HLA and TCR-CMV co-occurrence, with a repertoire-size bias correction applied to the TCR pairs. False discovery rates were estimated in a later analysis by permuting HLA or CMV assignments 20 times. In a later analysis, co-occurring TCRs were grouped using DBSCAN, and TCRdist sequence similarity was added for clustering within HLA-allele-positive subsets. Repertoires with fewer than 30,000 or more than 120,000 public chains, plus five repertoires with anomalous nucleotide sharing, were excluded from co-occurrence clustering. Imported from immuneACCESS, the table was reduced by TCRdb to in-frame sequences with V and J called. These copies leave out some clones; in studies compared against another copy, an unresolved V gene accounts for under half, and the cause of the remainder is not known. V and J calls plus clone size are reproduced from that table; the DNA served to infer D and trimming. The sample table holds some 150,000 clones, of which 70% to 85% were seen once. Of the sample, 1.5% to 2% falls within the top ten clones.

This sequence uses TRBV6-4 and TRBJ1-2, with TRBD1 identical over 7 junction bases. Sequences were obtained from PBMCs. This sequence originates from a woman aged 25 to 39 in good health and CMV-seronegative. The CDR3 corresponds to CASSEPTQTGTYYGYTF. The DNA sequence is as follows: TGTGCCAGCAGTGAACCGACGCAGACAGGGACATACTATGGCTACACCTTC.